Presented here are 8 T cell receptor beta chains from one specimen sequenced in a study of blood T cells in healthy people across ages. A second PCR of about 6 to 11 cycles used a sample-barcoded 5' primer and a J-beta primer mix. MiXCR, run by TCRdb on the 5' RACE reads, gives a single entry per CDR3 protein. The sample lists some 1.7 million distinct CDR3 sequences, 28% occurring once. The specimen was blood. Receptors were obtained from a woman in her twenties or thirties in good health.

Regarding this clonotype: A read error may account for a junction end that differs from germline. The chain couples TRBV20-1 to TRBJ1-2, with 8 bases fitting TRBD1. There are 17 residues in the CDR3. Germline CDR1 and CDR2: DFQATT and SNEGSKA (reference sequence). The CDR3, as DNA: TGCAGTGCCCCGCCCGAATGGGACAGGACTTCTAACTGTGGCTACACCTTC. This sequence encodes CSAPPEWDRTSNCGYTF.

This clonotype was counted between two and nine times. An end of the junction does not agree with germline; a read error may underlie this. V gene TRBV5-1 combines with J gene TRBJ2-3; no firm D call. This CDR3 region has 14 residues. Germline lookup yields CDR1 SGHRS and CDR2 YFSETQ. This chain's CDR3 is CASSFGGGTDMQYF. The DNA of the CDR3 is TGCGCCAGCAGCTTTGGTGGTGGCACAGATATGCAGTATTTT.

This clonotype has just a few counts. The chain combines TRBV20-1 with TRBJ2-1; 9 bases are shared with TRBD2. Losses at the gene ends were 5 bases for V and 10 bases for J; bases not matched to a gene: 15. CDR1 is DFQATT and CDR2 is SNEGSKA in the germline V gene (reference sequence). The CDR3 is made up of 15 amino acids. The CDR3 region has the DNA TGCAGTGCTGGACCAACTATCGCGGGAGGGAGGGAGCAGTTCTTC. It is translated as CSAGPTIAGGREQFF.

As to this clonotype: It may be a read error: a sequence one base away is much more abundant. This chain links TRBV5-5 with TRBJ2-2; D is perhaps TRBD1 (6 bases). The CDR3 is made up of 16 amino acids. Germline V gene data show CDR1 as SGHKS and CDR2 as YYEKEE (reference sequence). CDR3 sequence: CARSFDRLAGTGELFF. The CDR3 DNA sequence: TGTGCCCGCAGCTTCGACAGGCTGGCCGGCACCGGGGAGCTGTTTTTT.

This rearrangement joins TRBV10-3 to TRBJ1-1, with D tentatively TRBD1 (5 bases). Germline values: CDR1 ENHRY, CDR2 SYGVKD. CDR3 length: 15 residues. V lost 0 bases to trimming and J lost 1 base, with 9 bases between them. As DNA, the CDR3 is TGTGCCATCAGTGAGTCCCTAGGGGAGAACACTGAAGCTTTCTTT. Amino acid sequence: CAISESLGENTEAFF.

V is TRBV10-2 and J is TRBJ2-5; 9 bases align to TRBD1. Per the germline V gene, CDR1 is WSHSY and CDR2 is SAAADI. With 6 bases clipped from V and 13 bases from J, the junction kept 18 bases outside the gene matches. CDR3 size: 15 residues. CDR3 DNA: TGCGCCAGCAGCCCACCCGGGACAGGGTACAATGAGCGGTACTTC. This codes for CASSPPGTGYNERYF.

The rearrangement uses TRBV7-2 and TRBJ2-3; 11 nucleotides line up with TRBD2. CDR1 is SGHTA and CDR2 is FQGNSA in the germline V gene. This CDR3 contains 15 residues. J was trimmed by 6 bases and V by 2 bases; bases with no gene match: 4. The CDR3 coding sequence is TGTGCCAGCAGCTTAACTAGCGGGAGACCGGATACGCAGTATTTT. It encodes CASSLTSGRPDTQYF.

The chain links TRBV12-3 or TRBV12-4 to TRBJ2-5, with 12 bases fitting TRBD1. The CDR3 contains 14 residues. The V segment lost 6 bases and the J segment 13 bases; nucleotides outside the gene matches: 12. The CDR3 is CASRASGTGGKLYF. DNA of the CDR3: TGTGCCAGCAGAGCCTCCGGGACAGGGGGCAAACTGTACTTC.